This T cell receptor (beta chain) derives from a study of beta chain features in type 1 diabetes. Study-wide findings and caveats: Type 1 diabetes patients had moderately but significantly shorter TCRB CDR3s in all four CD4+ subsets. The study found that naive, central memory and Treg TCRB repertoires appeared more similar in patients than in healthy donors.

With regard to this clone: Its target is unknown.

The authors reverse transcribed all of the isolated RNA, so sequencing captured expressed TCRB transcripts. Sequencing was performed with immunoSEQ multiplex PCR; in TCRdb, only in-frame clones are kept and a portion is missing. Of around 140,000 clones in the sample, roughly 10% were seen once. The sequence was obtained from a man aged 25-45 years with type 1 diabetes. The sample comprised central memory CD4+ T cells from blood.

CDR3 loop: CASNGRWRDYGYTF. CDR3 DNA sequence: TGTGCCAGCAACGGACGGTGGCGGGACTATGGCTACACCTTC. The chain employs TRBV6-1 and TRBJ1-2; D gene unclear. Germline CDR1 is MNHNS and CDR2 is SASEGT. V was shortened by 7 bases and J by 3 bases, with 15 bases between the two germline ends. This CDR3 comprises 14 residues.